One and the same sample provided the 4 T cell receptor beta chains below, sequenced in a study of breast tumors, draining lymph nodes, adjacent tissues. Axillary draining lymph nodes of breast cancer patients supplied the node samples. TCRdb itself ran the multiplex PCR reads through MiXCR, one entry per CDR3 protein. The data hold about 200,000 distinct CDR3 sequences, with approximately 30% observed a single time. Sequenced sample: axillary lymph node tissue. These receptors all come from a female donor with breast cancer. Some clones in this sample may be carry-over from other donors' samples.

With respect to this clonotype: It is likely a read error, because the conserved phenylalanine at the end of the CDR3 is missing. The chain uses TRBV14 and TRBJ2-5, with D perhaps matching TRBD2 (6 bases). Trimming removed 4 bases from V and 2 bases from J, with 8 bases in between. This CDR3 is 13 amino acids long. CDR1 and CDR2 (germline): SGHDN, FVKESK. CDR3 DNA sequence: TGTGCCAGCAGCCCGGGACTTCAAGAGACCCAGTACTCC. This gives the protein CASSPGLQETQYS.

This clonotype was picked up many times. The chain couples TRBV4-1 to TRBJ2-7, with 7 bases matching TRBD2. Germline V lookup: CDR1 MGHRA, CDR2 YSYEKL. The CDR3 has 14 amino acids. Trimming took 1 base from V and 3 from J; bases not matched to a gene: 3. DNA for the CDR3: TGCGCCAGCAGCCAAGGGGCTAGCGGCTACGAGCAGTACTTC. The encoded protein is CASSQGASGYEQYF.

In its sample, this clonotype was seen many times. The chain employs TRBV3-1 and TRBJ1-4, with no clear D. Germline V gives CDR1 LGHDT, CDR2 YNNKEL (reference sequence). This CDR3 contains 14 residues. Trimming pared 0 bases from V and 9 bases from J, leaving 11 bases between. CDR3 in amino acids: CASSQETVRQKLFF. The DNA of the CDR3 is TGTGCCAGCAGCCAAGAGACGGTTCGGCAAAAACTGTTTTTT.

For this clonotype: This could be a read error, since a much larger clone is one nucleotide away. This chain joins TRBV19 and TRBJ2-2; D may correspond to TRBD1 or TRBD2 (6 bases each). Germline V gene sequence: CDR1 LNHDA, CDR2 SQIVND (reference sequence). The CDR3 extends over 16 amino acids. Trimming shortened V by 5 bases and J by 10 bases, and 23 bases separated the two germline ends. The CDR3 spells CASSATGAGAPEELFF. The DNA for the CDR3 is TGTGCCAGTAGTGCCACGGGGGCAGGGGCCCCTGAGGAGCTGTTTTTT.